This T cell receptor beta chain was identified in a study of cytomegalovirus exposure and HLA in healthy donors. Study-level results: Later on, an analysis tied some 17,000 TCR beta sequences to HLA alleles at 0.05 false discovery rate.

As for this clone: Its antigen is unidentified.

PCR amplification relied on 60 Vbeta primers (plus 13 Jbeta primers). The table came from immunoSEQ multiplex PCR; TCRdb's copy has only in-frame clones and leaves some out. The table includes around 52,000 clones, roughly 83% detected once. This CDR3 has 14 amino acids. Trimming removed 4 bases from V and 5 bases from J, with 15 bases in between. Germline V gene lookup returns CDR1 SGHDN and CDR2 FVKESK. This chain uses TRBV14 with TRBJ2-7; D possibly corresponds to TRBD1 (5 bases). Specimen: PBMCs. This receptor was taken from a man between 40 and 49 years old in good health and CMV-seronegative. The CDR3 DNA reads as TGTGCCAGCAGCCCCTGGGGCCCATCCAACGAGCAGTACTTC. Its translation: CASSPWGPSNEQYF.